One and the same sample provided the 13 T cell receptor beta chains below, sequenced in a study of T cell responses to AZD1222 COVID-19 vaccine. Repertoires were generated with immunoSEQ multiplex PCR, while TCRdb's copy carries only in-frame clones and drops some. The sample lists tens of thousands of clones, 80% to 90% occurring once. Sample: peripheral blood, taken 28 days after the second AZD1222 dose. These receptors came from an adult who received the AZD1222 COVID-19 vaccine.

The chain recombines TRBV11-2 with TRBJ2-5; 9 nucleotides align to TRBD1. The junction had 10 bases not matched to a gene; V was cut back by 3 bases and J by 2 bases. The CDR3 runs 17 residues. Per the germline V gene, CDR1 is SGHAT and CDR2 is FQNNGV. The CDR3 sequence is CASSFRPGQGPQETQYF. DNA for the CDR3: TGTGCCAGCAGCTTTAGACCCGGACAGGGGCCACAAGAGACCCAGTACTTC.

The V call is TRBV19, the J call TRBJ1-1, with a weak D call TRBD1 (5 bases). The germline V and J ends were trimmed by 6 bases and 3 bases, with 17 bases remaining between them. The CDR3 extends over 15 amino acids. Looked up from germline, CDR1 is LNHDA and CDR2 is SQIVND (reference sequence). CDR3 sequence reads: CASSRDHPRDTEAFF. The CDR3 DNA reads as TGTGCCAGTAGCAGGGATCACCCTCGGGACACTGAAGCTTTCTTT.

The rearrangement links TRBV21-1 to TRBJ1-1; the table's D call, TRBD1, has no DNA check behind it. TRBV21-1 is noted as a pseudogene. The CDR3 extends over 18 amino acids. CDR3 loop: CASSSRDRQFGRNTEAFF. The CDR3 bases are TGTGCCAGCAGCAGCCGGGACAGACAATTTGGGAGGAACACTGAAGCTTTCTTT.

Here the CDR3 DNA reads TGTGCCAGCAGCTTGAAATCGTACTATGGCTACACCTTC. It is translated as CASSLKSYYGYTF. The chain carries TRBV5-4 and TRBJ1-2, with D uncertain. This CDR3 contains 13 residues. The germline V gene encodes CDR1 SGHNT and CDR2 YYREEE (reference sequence). V gave up 1 base and J gave up 3 bases, with 7 bases separating them.

The V call is TRBV3-1 (or the pseudogene TRBV3-2), the J call TRBJ1-2; the D is unclear. The ends were cut back, 0 bases at V and 8 bases at J, with 10 bases in the middle. The germline gives CDR1 LGHDT, CDR2 YNNKEL (reference sequence). CDR3 size: 13 residues. The CDR3 sequence is CASSQDTVSGYTF. The CDR3 DNA follows: TGTGCCAGCAGCCAAGATACCGTATCCGGCTACACCTTC.

V and J are TRBV28 and TRBJ2-1, with 12 bases identical to TRBD2. With V trimmed by 6 bases and J by 5 bases, 8 bases remained unmatched. CDR1 and CDR2 (germline): MDHEN, SYDVKM. CDR3 length equals 16 residues. This chain's CDR3 is CASRSRRLAGDNEQFF. DNA for the CDR3: TGTGCCAGCAGGTCCAGGAGACTAGCGGGGGACAATGAGCAGTTCTTC.

This chain uses TRBV6-6 with TRBJ2-5; no definite D call. V was pared by 8 bases and J by 5 bases, with 12 bases between. The CDR3 spans 12 residues. CDR1 is MNHNY, CDR2 SVGAGI, per germline (reference sequence). CDR3 loop: CASGVRVETQYF. CDR3 bases: TGTGCCAGCGGCGTTAGGGTGGAGACCCAGTACTTC.

This clone appeared a few times. The chain links TRBV14 to TRBJ1-2; no reliable D call. Germline CDR1 SGHDN, CDR2 FVKESK. V shed 4 bases and J shed 4 bases, with 25 bases lying between them. The CDR3 loop spans 18 amino acids. The CDR3 bases are TGTGCCAGCAGCCCTAATAGTCTCGGTTACGAAACGAGCTATGGCTACACCTTC. As protein: CASSPNSLGYETSYGYTF.

The V call is TRBV6-5, the J call TRBJ2-7, with D tentatively TRBD1 (6 bases). This CDR3 contains 12 residues. Germline assignment: CDR1 MNHEY and CDR2 SVGAGI. V shed 5 bases and J shed 10 bases, with 15 bases lying between them. The CDR3 DNA sequence: TGTGCCAGCAGTCGGGACAAGATTAATCAGTACTTC. Translating gives CASSRDKINQYF.

The chain is built from TRBV28 and TRBJ2-2; possible D gene TRBD1, 6 bases. Germline values: CDR1 MDHEN, CDR2 SYDVKM. V was clipped by 2 bases and J by 8 bases, with 12 bases between them. The CDR3 runs 14 residues. The DNA of the CDR3 is TGTGCCAGCAGTTTAATCAGGGGTCCAGGGGAGCTGTTTTTT. Translating it yields CASSLIRGPGELFF.

V and J are TRBV5-1 and TRBJ2-2; D unclear. Germline V gene lookup returns CDR1 SGHRS and CDR2 YFSETQ. Trimming took off 2 bases at V and 6 bases at J, with 14 bases between the two ends. This CDR3 region has 15 residues. CDR3 protein: CASSFESPLPGELFF. The CDR3 nucleotides read TGCGCCAGCAGCTTCGAGAGTCCTCTTCCCGGGGAGCTGTTTTTT.

This chain links TRBV2 with TRBJ1-1; the D is unclear. Germline V gives CDR1 SNHLY, CDR2 FYNNEI. CDR3 length: 13 amino acids. The ends were cut back, 1 base at V and 3 bases at J, with 6 bases in the middle. CDR3 nucleotide sequence: TGTGCCAGCAGTGAAGGCACCTACACTGAAGCTTTCTTT. This codes for CASSEGTYTEAFF.

This clone appeared a single time. The V gene is TRBV6-5, the J gene TRBJ2-3; D is possibly TRBD1 (6 bases). Trimming took off 5 bases at V and 5 bases at J, with 14 bases between the two ends. The germline CDR1 and CDR2 sequences are MNHEY and SVGAGI. The length of the CDR3 is 14 residues. DNA of the CDR3: TGTGCCAGCAGTCCAGGGGCATCCGAAGATACGCAGTATTTT. Residues: CASSPGASEDTQYF.